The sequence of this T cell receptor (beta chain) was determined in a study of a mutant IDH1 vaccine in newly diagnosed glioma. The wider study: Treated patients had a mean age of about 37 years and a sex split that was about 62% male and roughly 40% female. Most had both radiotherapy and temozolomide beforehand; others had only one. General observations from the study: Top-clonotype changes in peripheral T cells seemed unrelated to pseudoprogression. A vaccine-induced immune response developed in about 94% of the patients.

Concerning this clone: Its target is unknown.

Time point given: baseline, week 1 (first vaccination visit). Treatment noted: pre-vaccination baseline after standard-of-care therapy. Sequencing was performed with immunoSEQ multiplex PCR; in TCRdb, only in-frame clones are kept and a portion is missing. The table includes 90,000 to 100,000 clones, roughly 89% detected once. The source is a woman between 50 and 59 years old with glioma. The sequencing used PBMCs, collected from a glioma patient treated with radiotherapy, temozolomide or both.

CDR3 loop: CVFSGETYNEQFF. CDR3 nucleotide sequence: TGTGTCTTCTCTGGAGAAACTTACAATGAGCAGTTCTTC. This chain connects TRBV18 to TRBJ2-1; D unclear. Germline assignment: CDR1 KGHSH and CDR2 LQKENI. CDR3 length equals 13 residues.